These 11 T cell receptor beta chains were all obtained from the same sample, sequenced in a study of OX40 agonist ivuxolimab in advanced cancers. TCRdb keeps only in-frame clones here, not all; method: immunoSEQ multiplex PCR. The sample has approximately 77,000 clones; 92% are singletons. Sample: CD4+ or CD8+ T cells sorted from blood, taken in a trial of the OX40 agonist ivuxolimab. Source of these receptors: an adult with an advanced solid tumor such as melanoma, head and neck, liver or kidney cancer.

The chain couples TRBV27 to TRBJ2-7, with 8 nucleotides matching TRBD2. After removal of 2 bases from V and 6 bases from J, the junction contained 6 bases not matched to a gene. CDR3 length equals 14 residues. Germline CDR1 reads MNHEY; CDR2 reads SMNVEV (reference sequence). CDR3 bases: TGTGCCAGCAGTTTACTGCGGGAGGATAGCGAGCAGTACTTC. Its translation: CASSLLREDSEQYF.

The chain uses TRBV29-1 and TRBJ2-7; 12 bases are a match to TRBD1. Trimming cost V 3 bases and J 8 bases; bases outside gene matches: 11. There are 15 residues in the CDR3. Germline CDR1 SQVTM, CDR2 ANQGSEA. The DNA for the CDR3 is TGCAGCGTTGAGGCCGGGACAGGGGGCACGTCTAAGCAGTACTTC. Protein sequence: CSVEAGTGGTSKQYF.

The table lists this clone with a count of one. The rearrangement links TRBV28 to TRBJ1-5; D remains unclear. The CDR3 runs 12 residues. Trimming took off 1 base at V and 7 bases at J, with 5 bases between the two ends. Per germline, CDR1 MDHEN and CDR2 SYDVKM. CDR3 in DNA: TGTGCCAGCAGTTTATCCTGGCAGCCCCAGCATTTT. Amino acid sequence: CASSLSWQPQHF. The full variable domain, rest sourced from reference TRBV28 and TRBJ1-5, is DVKVTQSSRYLVKRTGEKVFLECVQDMDHENMFWYRQDPGLGLRLIYFSYDVKMKEKGDIPEGYSVSREKKERFSLILESASTNQTSMYLCASSLSWQPQHFGDGTRLSIL.

The V and J genes are TRBV7-3 and TRBJ2-7; TRBD2 matches 12 bases. The CDR3 runs 17 residues. After removal of 5 bases from V and 6 bases from J, the junction contained 14 bases not matched to a gene. Germline V gene data show CDR1 as SGHTA and CDR2 as FQGTGA. The CDR3 spells CASSPIPGTSGPSEQYF. The CDR3 nucleotides read TGTGCCAGCAGCCCCATACCTGGGACTAGCGGGCCCTCCGAGCAGTACTTC.

CDR3 DNA: TGTGCCAGCTCACCATGGAGGTCCAGGGGGGATGAAAAACTGTTTTTT. It is translated as CASSPWRSRGDEKLFF. The chain employs TRBV18 and TRBJ1-4; 7 bases are a match to TRBD1. CDR1 and CDR2 (germline): KGHSH, LQKENI. J gave up 6 bases and V 2 bases, and 9 bases lay outside the gene matches. The CDR3 is 16 residues long. The variable domain in full, completed from reference TRBV18 and TRBJ1-4, reads NAGVMQNPRHLVRRRGQEARLRCSPMKGHSHVYWYRQLPEEGLKFMVYLQKENIIDESGMPKERFSAEFPKEGPSILRIQQVVRGDSAAYFCASSPWRSRGDEKLFFGSGTQLSVL.

The chain carries TRBV5-1 and TRBJ1-2; the D gene is possibly TRBD1 (5 bases). V lost 4 bases and J lost 8, with 15 bases in between. The V gene's germline CDR1 is SGHRS and CDR2 YFSETQ. The length of the CDR3 is 13 residues. This CDR3 is CASSLGAGLGYTF. The CDR3 DNA sequence: TGCGCCAGCAGCCTCGGGGCGGGTCTGGGCTACACCTTC.

A note on this clone: The germline gene is not matched at one end of the junction; a read error may be the cause. The rearrangement links TRBV9 to TRBJ2-1; D may be TRBD1 or TRBD2 (7 bases each). CDR3 length equals 17 residues. Germline-derived CDR1 and CDR2 are SGDLS and YYNGEE. Here the CDR3 DNA reads TGTGCCAGCAGCGTAGGTCCCAGGGGGGGGTCCTACAATGGGCAGTTCTTC. Amino acid sequence: CASSVGPRGGSYNGQFF.

V and J are TRBV7-3 and TRBJ2-7; no definite D call. This CDR3 is built from 13 residues. Germline CDR1 and CDR2: SGHTA and FQGTGA. Trimming cost V 5 bases and J 6 bases, with 14 bases left between them. CDR3 protein: CASSQFGRSEQYF. DNA for the CDR3: TGTGCCAGCAGCCAATTTGGTAGGTCCGAGCAGTACTTC.

V and J are TRBV5-6 and TRBJ1-2; D unresolved. Trimming cost V 4 bases and J 4 bases, with 20 bases left between them. CDR1 is SGHDT, CDR2 YYEEEE, per germline. CDR3 size: 16 residues. This CDR3 reads CASSPRSAIRIYGYTF. CDR3 DNA: TGTGCCAGCAGCCCGAGGTCCGCTATCAGAATCTATGGCTACACCTTC.

This sequence joins TRBV29-1 and TRBJ1-3, with D possibly TRBD1 on 5 matching bases. The V end lost 7 bases, the J end lost 2 bases, and 9 bases lay between the germline ends. This CDR3 is built from 12 residues. Germline CDR1 is SQVTM and CDR2 is ANQGSEA. The CDR3 region is CSGRGAGNTIYF. For the CDR3, the DNA is TGCAGCGGACGAGGGGCTGGAAACACCATATATTTT. Filled out from reference TRBV29-1 and TRBJ1-3, the complete variable domain reads SAVISQKPSRDICQRGTSLTIQCQVDSQVTMMFWYRQQPGQSLTLIATANQGSEATYESGFVIDKFPISRPNLTFSTLTVSNMSPEDSSIYLCSGRGAGNTIYFGEGSWLTVV.

This chain connects TRBV10-1 to TRBJ2-1; 7 bases line up with TRBD2. The CDR3 runs 16 residues. The J segment lost 0 bases and the V segment lost 6 bases, leaving 8 bases of the junction unmatched. The germline CDR1 and CDR2 sequences are WNHNN and SYGVQD (reference sequence). The CDR3 DNA reads as TGCGCCAGCAGAGACCTCCGGACTAGCTCCTACAATGAGCAGTTCTTC. It encodes CASRDLRTSSYNEQFF.